The source of this TCR beta chain is a study of human T cells and chemical hapten exposure. This clonotype was seen repeatedly, ten times or more. Each CDR3 protein gets one entry after TCRdb re-called the RACE reads with MiXCR. The sample has around 70,000 distinct CDR3 sequences, around 6.1% seen once. Described time point: healthy volunteer bleed at 6 weeks. Whole blood that had not been fractionated was the source of extracted total RNA. Germline CDR1 MNHEY, CDR2 SMNVEV (reference sequence). J gave up 4 bases and V 4 bases, and 4 bases lay outside the gene matches. CDR3 length: 16 amino acids. The TCR sequence derives from a female donor in good health. Some clones in this sample may be carry-over from other donors' samples. This chain joins TRBV27 and TRBJ2-3, with TRBD2 matching 14 bases. The material sequenced was whole blood. CDR3 DNA: TGTGCCAGCAGTTCCCGACTAGCGGGAGGGCCAGATACGCAGTATTTT. Amino acid sequence: CASSSRLAGGPDTQYF.